In its sample, the clone carrying this TCR beta chain was seen a few times. Original processing notes: Quantification of nucleated cells was approximated via reference gene primer amplification. The assay was immunoSEQ multiplex PCR, and TCRdb's table has in-frame clones only and misses some. V and J calls and clone size are copied from that table; D and trimming were computed from the DNA. The table shows around 140,000 clones, with 70% to 85% occurring only once. The data belong to a study of blood T cell repertoires in COVID-19. The sequencing sample was made of peripheral blood. The sequence came from a woman aged 80 or over with acute or convalescent COVID-19.

The CDR3 DNA reads TGCGCCAGCAGCTTGGACAGGGCGGCCTATGGCTACACCTTC. This sequence encodes CASSLDRAAYGYTF. This chain links TRBV5-1 with TRBJ1-2, with a possible D match to TRBD1 (6 bases). Trimming took 0 bases from V and 4 from J, leaving 10 bases between them. The germline CDR1 and CDR2 sequences are SGHRS and YFSETQ. The CDR3 is 14 amino acids.